The clone carrying this TCR beta chain was seen once. Its antigen remains unidentified. The record originates from a study of vaccination and CD4 T cells after COVID-19. Background on the study: Post-diagnosis, post-COVID samples were collected after a median about 95 days, ranging 35 to 161.

Sequencing of cultured CD4+ T cell DNA used the Oncomine TCR Beta short-read assay. The source of extracted genomic DNA was cultured CD4+ T cells. Each CDR3 protein gets one entry after TCRdb re-called the PCR reads with MiXCR. This table holds around 20,000 distinct CDR3 sequences, 40% to 50% found once. CDR3 length equals 15 residues. Trimming shortened V by 3 bases and J by 4 bases, and 15 bases separated the two germline ends. Germline assignment: CDR1 DFQATT and CDR2 SNEGSKA (reference sequence). Described treatment: approximately nine-day PBMC culture with coronavirus spike peptide pools or control peptides (ViraFEST assay). First, ViraFEST expanded antigen-specific T cells with peptide pools, and next it sequenced the TCRs. Positive PCR dates covered March to December 2020, before US Alpha, Beta and Delta variants.

This receptor was identified in a human donor with COVID-19. Sequenced input: cultured CD4+ T cells from blood. This chain connects TRBV20-1 to TRBJ2-2; perhaps TRBD2 as D (7 bases). The CDR3 is CSASGGGPLTGELFF. In DNA, the CDR3 is TGCAGTGCTAGTGGGGGGGGCCCGCTCACCGGGGAGCTGTTTTTT.